This T cell receptor (beta chain) appears in the sequencing data of a study of shared clonotypes between healthy human individuals. Findings of the study overall: Sample collection involved blood only; tissue repertoires are likely different. For naive CD4 cells, roughly 5% of clonotypes were shared across a few donors.

Every immunoSEQ plate was one replicate of a subset's evenly spread DNA. The method was immunoSEQ multiplex PCR; TCRdb's version includes in-frame clones alone and lacks a portion of them. The sample lists some 2,500,000 clones, approximately 94% occurring once. Comments on this clone: Its antigen is undetermined. The same CDR3 arises from other DNA sequences in this sample as well.

Trimming pared 6 bases from V and 1 base from J, leaving 9 bases between. The CDR3 runs to 13 residues. CDR1 and CDR2 from the germline V gene are SGHDN and FVKESK. The clonotype originates from a man between 18 and 35 years old in good health. Some clones in this sample may be carry-over from other donors' samples. The V and J genes are TRBV14 and TRBJ1-1, with D uncertain. Sequenced material: naive CD4+ T cells from PBMCs. The subset is: CD45RA+ positively selected. CDR3 amino acids: CASSRTANTEAFF. The CDR3 DNA reads as TGTGCCAGCAGTCGGACGGCGAACACTGAAGCTTTCTTT.